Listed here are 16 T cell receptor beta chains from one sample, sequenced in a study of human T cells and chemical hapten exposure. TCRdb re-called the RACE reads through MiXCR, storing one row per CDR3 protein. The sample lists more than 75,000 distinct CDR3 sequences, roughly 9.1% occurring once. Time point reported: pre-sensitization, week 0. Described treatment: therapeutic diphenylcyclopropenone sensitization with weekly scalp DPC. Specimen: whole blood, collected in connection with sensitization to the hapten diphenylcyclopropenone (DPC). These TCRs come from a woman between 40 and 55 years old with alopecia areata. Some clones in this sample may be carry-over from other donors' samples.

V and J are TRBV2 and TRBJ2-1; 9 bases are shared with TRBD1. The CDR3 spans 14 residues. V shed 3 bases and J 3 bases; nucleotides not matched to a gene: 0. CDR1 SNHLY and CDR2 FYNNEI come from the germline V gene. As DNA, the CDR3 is TGTGCCAGCAGTGAGGGACAGGGCTACAATGAGCAGTTCTTC. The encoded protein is CASSEGQGYNEQFF.

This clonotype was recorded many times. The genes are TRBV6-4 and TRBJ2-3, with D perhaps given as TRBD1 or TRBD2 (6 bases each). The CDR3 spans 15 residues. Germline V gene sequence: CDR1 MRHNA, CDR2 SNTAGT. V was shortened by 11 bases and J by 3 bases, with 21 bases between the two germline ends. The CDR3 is CAQQHPGGRTDTQYF. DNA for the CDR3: TGTGCCCAGCAGCACCCCGGGGGCCGGACAGATACGCAGTATTTT.

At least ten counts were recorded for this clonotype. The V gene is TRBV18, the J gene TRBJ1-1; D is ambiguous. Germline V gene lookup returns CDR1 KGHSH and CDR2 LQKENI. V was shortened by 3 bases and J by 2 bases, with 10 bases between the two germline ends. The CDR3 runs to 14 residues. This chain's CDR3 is CASSPEAYNTEAFF. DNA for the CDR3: TGTGCCAGCTCACCGGAGGCTTACAACACTGAAGCTTTCTTT.

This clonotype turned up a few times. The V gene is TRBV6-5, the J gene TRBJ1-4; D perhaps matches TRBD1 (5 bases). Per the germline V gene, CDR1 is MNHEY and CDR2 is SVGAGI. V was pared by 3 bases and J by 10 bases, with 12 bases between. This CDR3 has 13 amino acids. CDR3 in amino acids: CASSYEERGKLFF. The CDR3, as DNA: TGTGCCAGCAGTTATGAGGAGAGGGGAAAACTGTTTTTT.

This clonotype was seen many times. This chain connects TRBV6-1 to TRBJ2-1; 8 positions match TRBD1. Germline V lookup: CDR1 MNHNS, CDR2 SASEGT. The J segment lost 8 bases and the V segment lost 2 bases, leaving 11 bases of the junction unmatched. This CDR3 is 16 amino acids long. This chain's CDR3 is CASSELGQGVRDEQFF. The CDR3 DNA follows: TGTGCCAGCAGTGAATTAGGACAGGGAGTGAGGGATGAGCAGTTCTTC.

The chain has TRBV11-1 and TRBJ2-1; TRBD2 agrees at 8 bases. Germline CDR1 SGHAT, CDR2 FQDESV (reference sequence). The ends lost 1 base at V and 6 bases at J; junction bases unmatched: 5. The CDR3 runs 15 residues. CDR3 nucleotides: TGTGCCAGCAGCTTAGGGGGGACTAGTGCCAATGAGCAGTTCTTC. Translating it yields CASSLGGTSANEQFF.

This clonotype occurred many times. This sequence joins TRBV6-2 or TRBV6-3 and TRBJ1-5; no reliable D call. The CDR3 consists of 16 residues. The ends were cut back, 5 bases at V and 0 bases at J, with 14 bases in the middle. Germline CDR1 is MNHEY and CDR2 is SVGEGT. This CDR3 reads CASSTPGQHSNQPQHF. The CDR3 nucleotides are TGTGCCAGCAGTACACCCGGGCAGCATAGCAATCAGCCCCAGCATTTT.

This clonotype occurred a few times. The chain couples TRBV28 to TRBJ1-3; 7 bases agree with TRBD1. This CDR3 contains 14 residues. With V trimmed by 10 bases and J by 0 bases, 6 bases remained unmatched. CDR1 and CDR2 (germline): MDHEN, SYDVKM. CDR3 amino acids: CATGQVLSGNTIYF. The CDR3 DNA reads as TGTGCCACCGGACAGGTCCTCTCTGGAAACACCATATATTTT.

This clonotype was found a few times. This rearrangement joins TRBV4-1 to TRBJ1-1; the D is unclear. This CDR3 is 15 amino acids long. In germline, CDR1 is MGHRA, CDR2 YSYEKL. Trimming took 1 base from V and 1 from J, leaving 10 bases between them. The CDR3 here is CASSQAVWSNTEAFF. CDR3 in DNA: TGCGCCAGCAGCCAAGCTGTTTGGTCGAACACTGAAGCTTTCTTT.

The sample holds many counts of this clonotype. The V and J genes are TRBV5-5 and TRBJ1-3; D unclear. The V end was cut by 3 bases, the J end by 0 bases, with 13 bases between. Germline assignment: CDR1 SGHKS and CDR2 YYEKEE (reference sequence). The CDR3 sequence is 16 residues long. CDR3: CASSWGAAGSGNTIYF. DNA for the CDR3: TGTGCCAGCAGCTGGGGAGCAGCTGGCTCTGGAAACACCATATATTTT.

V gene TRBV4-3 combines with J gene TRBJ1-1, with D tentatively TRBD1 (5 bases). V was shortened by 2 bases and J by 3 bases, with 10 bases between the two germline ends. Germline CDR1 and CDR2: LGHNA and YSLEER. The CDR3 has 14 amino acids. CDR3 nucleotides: TGCGCCAGCAGCCAATGGACAAGGGACACTGAAGCTTTCTTT. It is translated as CASSQWTRDTEAFF.

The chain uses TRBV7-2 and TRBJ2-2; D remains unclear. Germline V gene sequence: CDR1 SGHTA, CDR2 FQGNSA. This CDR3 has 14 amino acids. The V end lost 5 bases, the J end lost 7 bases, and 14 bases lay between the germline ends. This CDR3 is CASSTTTLGGELFF. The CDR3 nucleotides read TGTGCCAGCAGCACCACTACTCTGGGCGGGGAGCTGTTTTTT.

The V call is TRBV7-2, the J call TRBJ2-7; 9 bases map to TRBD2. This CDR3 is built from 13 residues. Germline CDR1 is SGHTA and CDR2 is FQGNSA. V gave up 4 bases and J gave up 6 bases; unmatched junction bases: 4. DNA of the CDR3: TGTGCCAGCAGCTATGGACTAGCGCGCGAGCAGTACTTC. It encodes CASSYGLAREQYF.

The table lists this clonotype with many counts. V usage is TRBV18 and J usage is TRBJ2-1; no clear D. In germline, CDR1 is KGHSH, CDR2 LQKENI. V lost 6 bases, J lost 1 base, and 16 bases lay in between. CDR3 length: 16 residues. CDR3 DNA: TGTGCCAGCTCTTCCGGGCCGAGCCATTCCTACAATGAGCAGTTCTTC. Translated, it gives CASSSGPSHSYNEQFF.

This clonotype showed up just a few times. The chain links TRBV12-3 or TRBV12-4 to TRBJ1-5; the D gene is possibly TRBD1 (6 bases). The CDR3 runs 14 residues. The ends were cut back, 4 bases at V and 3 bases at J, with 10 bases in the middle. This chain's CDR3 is CASSSDSNNQPQHF. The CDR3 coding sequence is TGTGCCAGCAGTTCGGACAGCAACAATCAGCCCCAGCATTTT.

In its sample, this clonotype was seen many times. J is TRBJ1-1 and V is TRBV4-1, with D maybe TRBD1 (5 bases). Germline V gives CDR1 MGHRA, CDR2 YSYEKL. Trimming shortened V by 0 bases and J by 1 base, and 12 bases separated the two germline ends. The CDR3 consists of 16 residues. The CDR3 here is CASSQDSWGWNTEAFF. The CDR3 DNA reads TGCGCCAGCAGCCAAGATTCGTGGGGCTGGAACACTGAAGCTTTCTTT.